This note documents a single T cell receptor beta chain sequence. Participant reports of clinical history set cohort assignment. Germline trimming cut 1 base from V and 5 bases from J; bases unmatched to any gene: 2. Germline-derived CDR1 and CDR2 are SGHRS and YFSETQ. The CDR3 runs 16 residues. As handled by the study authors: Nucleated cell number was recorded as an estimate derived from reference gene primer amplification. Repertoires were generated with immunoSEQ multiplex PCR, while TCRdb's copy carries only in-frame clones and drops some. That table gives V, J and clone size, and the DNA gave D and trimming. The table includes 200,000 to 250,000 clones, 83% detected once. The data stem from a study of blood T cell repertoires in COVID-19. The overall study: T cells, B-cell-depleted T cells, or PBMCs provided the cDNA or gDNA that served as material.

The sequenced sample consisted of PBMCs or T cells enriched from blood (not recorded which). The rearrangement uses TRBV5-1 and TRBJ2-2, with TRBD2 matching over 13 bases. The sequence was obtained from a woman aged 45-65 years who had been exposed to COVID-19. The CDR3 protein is CASSLRTSGGTGELFF. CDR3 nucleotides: TGCGCCAGCAGCTTGCGGACTAGCGGGGGTACCGGGGAGCTGTTTTTT.